A selection of T cell receptor beta chains follows, all from one sample in a study of T cells in Graves' hyperthyroidism and ophthalmopathy. One entry per CDR3 protein results from TCRdb running MiXCR on the multiplex PCR reads. Among roughly 510,000 distinct CDR3 sequences listed, 40% to 55% were seen once. Specimen: peripheral blood or thyroid tissue (not recorded which). The source of these receptors is an adult woman with Graves' disease, either hyperthyroidism or ophthalmopathy (not recorded which). Both conserved end residues are part of each CDR3. Each record gives: V gene, clone size, D gene, J gene, CDR3 DNA, CDR3 protein. A D gene is named only where the DNA matches it firmly. Some rows mark clone size as missing; the rest say once, few, many or name a class of expanded clone.

V: TRBV29-1; size: NA; D: NA; J: TRBJ1-3; DNA: TGCAGCGTGGATGGACAGCAGAACACCATATATTTT; CDR3: CSVDGQQNTIYF
V: TRBV28; size: many; D: TRBD1; J: TRBJ2-5; DNA: TGTGCCAGCAGTCCAGGGGGTGTCCAAGAGACCCAGTACTTC; CDR3: CASSPGGVQETQYF
V: TRBV20-1; size: NA; D: TRBD1; J: TRBJ1-1; DNA: TGCAGTGCTAGGAGGACAGGCCCGAACACTGAAGCTTTCTTT; CDR3: CSARRTGPNTEAFF
V: TRBV7-6; size: few; D: NA; J: TRBJ1-6; DNA: TGTGCCAGCAGCTTAAGTGGGGAATCACCCCTCCACTTT; CDR3: CASSLSGESPLHF
V: TRBV2; size: NA; D: NA; J: TRBJ1-5; DNA: TGTGCCAGCAGCTACGGTTGGTCAGCAACCCAGCATTTT; CDR3: CASSYGWSATQHF
V: TRBV20-1; size: NA; D: TRBD1; J: TRBJ1-6; DNA: TGCAGTGCTAGAGCCGGGACAGGGAGTTCACCCCTCCACTTT; CDR3: CSARAGTGSSPLHF
V: TRBV29-1; size: many; D: NA; J: TRBJ2-7; DNA: TGCAGCGTTGTCTTCAGCCTCTCCTACGAGCAGTACTTC; CDR3: CSVVFSLSYEQYF
V: TRBV29-1; size: NA; D: NA; J: TRBJ2-7; DNA: TGCAGCGTTGGCCACAGGACCCGCGAGCAGTACTTC; CDR3: CSVGHRTREQYF
V: TRBV12-3/TRBV12-4; size: many; D: NA; J: TRBJ2-2; DNA: TGTGCCAGCAGAACAGGGACCGGGGAGCTGTTTTTT; CDR3: CASRTGTGELFF
V: TRBV12-3/TRBV12-4; size: NA; D: NA; J: TRBJ2-1; DNA: TGTGCCAGCAATGCAGGGGATTCGAACACTGAGCAGTTCTTC; CDR3: CASNAGDSNTEQFF
V: TRBV9; size: many; D: NA; J: TRBJ1-5; DNA: TGTGCCAGCAGCGTAGACCAGAATCAGCCCCAGCATTTT; CDR3: CASSVDQNQPQHF
V: TRBV7-9; size: NA; D: NA; J: TRBJ1-1; DNA: TGTGCCAGCAGCCCATTTCGGAACACTGAAGCTTTCTTC; CDR3: CASSPFRNTEAFF
V: TRBV2; size: NA; D: NA; J: TRBJ2-2; DNA: TGTGCCAGCAGGCAAGATGGGGGCGGGGAGCTGTTTTTT; CDR3: CASRQDGGGELFF
V: TRBV29-1; size: NA; D: NA; J: TRBJ1-3; DNA: TGCAGCGTTGAAGAGATGATTGGAAACACCATATATTTT; CDR3: CSVEEMIGNTIYF
V: TRBV7-6; size: many; D: NA; J: TRBJ2-5; DNA: TGTGCCAGCAGCCCACTTCCGGGGATTCAAGAGACCCAGTACTTC; CDR3: CASSPLPGIQETQYF
V: TRBV20-1; size: many; D: NA; J: TRBJ1-3; DNA: TGCAGTGCTAGAGATCAGGGTCCTGGAAACACCATATATTTT; CDR3: CSARDQGPGNTIYF
V: TRBV11-2; size: NA; D: TRBD1; J: TRBJ1-2; DNA: TGTGCCAGCAGCTTATCCTCTAAAGGGGGCGGATATGGCTACACCTTC; CDR3: CASSLSSKGGGYGYTF
V: TRBV7-9; size: NA; D: NA; J: TRBJ2-5; DNA: TGTGCCAGCAGCTTAAATTTAGGGTCCCAAGAGACCCAGTACTTC; CDR3: CASSLNLGSQETQYF
V: TRBV11-2; size: NA; D: NA; J: TRBJ1-2; DNA: TGTGCCAGCAGCCCTGTTTCGGCCTCTAACTATGGCTACACCTTC; CDR3: CASSPVSASNYGYTF
V: TRBV6-5; size: NA; D: TRBD1; J: TRBJ2-2; DNA: TGTGCCAGCAGTTACAGGACAGGGGGTCACACCGGGGAGCTGTTTTTT; CDR3: CASSYRTGGHTGELFF
V: TRBV4-2; size: NA; D: TRBD1; J: TRBJ1-2; DNA: TGTGCCAGCAGCCAGATGGGACAGGGGCTTGGCTACACCTTC; CDR3: CASSQMGQGLGYTF
V: TRBV3-1; size: few; D: NA; J: TRBJ1-2; DNA: TGTGCCAGCAGCCACTTCAGGGGAGAGTATGGCTACACCTTC; CDR3: CASSHFRGEYGYTF
V: TRBV20-1; size: NA; D: NA; J: TRBJ1-3; DNA: TGCAGTGCTAGAAATGCGGCGGGAAGCACCATATATTTT; CDR3: CSARNAAGSTIYF
V: TRBV7-9; size: NA; D: NA; J: TRBJ2-7; DNA: TGTGCCAGCAGCTTGTTAGGGGGTACTTACGAGCAGTACTTC; CDR3: CASSLLGGTYEQYF
V: TRBV7-2; size: NA; D: NA; J: TRBJ1-2; DNA: TGTGCCAGCAGCTACAGGGTCCATGGCTACACCTTC; CDR3: CASSYRVHGYTF
V: TRBV12-3/TRBV12-4; size: NA; D: NA; J: TRBJ1-2; DNA: TGTGCCAGCAGTTTACGGCCGGGTGGGGGCTACACCTTC; CDR3: CASSLRPGGGYTF
V: TRBV4-3; size: NA; D: NA; J: TRBJ2-2; DNA: TGCGCCAGCAGCCCGACTAGTGGCACCGGGGAGCTGTTTTTT; CDR3: CASSPTSGTGELFF
V: TRBV20-1; size: NA; D: NA; J: TRBJ1-1; DNA: TGCAGTGCTAGTACGACGAGGGTGGCTGAAGCTTTCTTT; CDR3: CSASTTRVAEAFF